Listed here are 14 T cell receptor beta chains from one sample, sequenced in a study of blood T cell repertoires in COVID-19. Repertoires were generated with immunoSEQ multiplex PCR, while TCRdb's copy carries only in-frame clones and drops some. The data contain about 86,000 clones, 82% of them singletons. The sequencing input was peripheral blood. These TCRs come from a woman aged 80 or older with acute or convalescent COVID-19.

This rearrangement joins TRBV6-5 to TRBJ2-6; no clear D. Germline CDR1 and CDR2: MNHEY and SVGAGI. V was pared by 6 bases and J by 0 bases, with 9 bases between. The CDR3 has 15 amino acids. The CDR3 DNA follows: TGTGCCAGCAGCCACGAGAGCTCTGGGGCCAACGTCCTGACTTTC. Translating gives CASSHESSGANVLTF.

This chain joins TRBV12-3 or TRBV12-4 and TRBJ1-2; 9 bases match TRBD1. V trimming: 6 bases; J trimming: 5 bases; junction bases outside the gene matches: 1. This CDR3 has 12 residues. CDR3 sequence reads: CASRGQGYGYTF. CDR3 nucleotides: TGTGCCAGCAGGGGACAGGGATATGGCTACACCTTC.

CDR3 amino acids: CASSEGQTETYEQYF. CDR3 coding DNA: TGTGCCAGCAGCGAGGGGCAGACAGAGACCTACGAGCAGTACTTC. The gene calls are TRBV9 and TRBJ2-7; perhaps TRBD1 as D (5 bases). CDR3 size: 15 residues. V was clipped by 3 bases and J by 2 bases, with 15 bases between them. Germline loops: CDR1 SGDLS, CDR2 YYNGEE.

This clone was detected only once. CDR3 sequence (DNA): TGTGCCAGCAGCCAAGAGAGTCGGGGTGGGGAAGCTTTCTTT. This gives the protein CASSQESRGGEAFF. The gene calls are TRBV3-1 (or the pseudogene TRBV3-2) and TRBJ1-1; D not certain. V dropped 0 bases and J dropped 8 bases, with 13 bases sitting between them. Germline V lookup: CDR1 LGHDT, CDR2 YNNKEL (reference sequence). This CDR3 has 14 amino acids.

This clone was seen more than once but under ten times. The chain uses TRBV28 and TRBJ2-2; D is perhaps TRBD1 (5 bases). V lost 6 bases and J lost 4, with 6 bases in between. This CDR3 region has 12 residues. CDR1 and CDR2 from the germline V gene are MDHEN and SYDVKM. CDR3 nucleotides: TGTGCCAGCAGAGGGGTCACCGGGGAGCTGTTTTTT. It codes for CASRGVTGELFF.

The gene calls are TRBV19 and TRBJ2-4; D perhaps matches TRBD2 (5 bases). In germline, CDR1 is LNHDA, CDR2 SQIVND (reference sequence). CDR3 length equals 15 residues. V was trimmed by 3 bases and J by 6 bases, leaving 15 bases between them. CDR3 nucleotides: TGTGCCAGTAGTATTGGGCCCGAAGGGAGAAACATTCAGTACTTC. Translation gives CASSIGPEGRNIQYF.

The chain joins TRBV29-1 to TRBJ2-7, with a possible D match to TRBD2 (7 bases). The ends were cut back, 7 bases at V and 7 bases at J, with 20 bases in the middle. The length of the CDR3 is 13 residues. CDR1 is SQVTM, CDR2 ANQGSEA, per germline. Here the CDR3 reads CSAEGAGAFEQYF. CDR3 coding DNA: TGCAGCGCCGAAGGTGCGGGGGCATTTGAGCAGTACTTC.

This chain joins TRBV19 and TRBJ1-1; D is undetermined. Per the germline V gene, CDR1 is LNHDA and CDR2 is SQIVND (reference sequence). The CDR3 is made up of 15 amino acids. Trimming stripped 8 bases from V and 5 bases from J, with 21 bases between. The CDR3 protein is CASGLGVLGMTEAFF. CDR3 nucleotide sequence: TGTGCCAGTGGCCTCGGGGTTCTGGGAATGACTGAAGCTTTCTTT.

The V call is TRBV5-1, the J call TRBJ1-2; 8 nucleotides match TRBD1. Germline V gives CDR1 SGHRS, CDR2 YFSETQ. Germline trimming cut 0 bases from V and 6 bases from J; bases unmatched to any gene: 7. CDR3 length: 15 amino acids. The CDR3: CASSLESQGADGYTF. The DNA of the CDR3 is TGCGCCAGCAGCTTGGAGAGTCAGGGGGCTGATGGCTACACCTTC.

The chain combines TRBV19 with TRBJ2-1; no clear D gene. CDR3 size: 16 residues. Germline CDR1 and CDR2: LNHDA and SQIVND (reference sequence). Trimming stripped 2 bases from V and 3 bases from J, with 14 bases between. The CDR3 coding sequence is TGTGCCAGTAGTATACCCTCCCCGGCAGGCTACAATGAGCAGTTCTTC. This gives the protein CASSIPSPAGYNEQFF.

The gene calls are TRBV6-5 and TRBJ1-4; 10 bases match TRBD1. The CDR3 runs 14 residues. V trimming: 4 bases; J trimming: 7 bases; junction bases outside the gene matches: 3. CDR1 MNHEY and CDR2 SVGAGI come from the germline V gene. CDR3 nucleotide sequence: TGTGCCAGCAGTTCGGACAGGGGGGGTGAAAAACTGTTTTTT. It yields the protein CASSSDRGGEKLFF.

This clone was picked up one time. The germline gene is not matched at one end of the junction; a read error may be the cause. This rearrangement joins TRBV2 to TRBJ2-4; TRBD1 agrees at 8 bases. The CDR3 has 12 residues. Germline-derived CDR1 and CDR2 are SNHLY and FYNNEI. CDR3 DNA sequence: TGTGCCAGCAGTGCTTACAGGGGGAAAGGGAACTTC. Translation: CASSAYRGKGNF.

A note on this clone: This sample includes further DNA sequences coding for the same CDR3. The chain carries TRBV27 and TRBJ1-1; D not resolved. The CDR3 totals 14 residues. The V gene's germline CDR1 is MNHEY and CDR2 SMNVEV (reference sequence). V was shortened by 0 bases and J by 2 bases, with 7 bases between the two germline ends. The CDR3 nucleotides are TGTGCCAGCAGTTTATCTACGGGAAACACTGAAGCTTTCTTT. Residues: CASSLSTGNTEAFF.

By share of the sample, this clone is medium-sized. The rearrangement uses TRBV19 and TRBJ1-2; maybe TRBD1 (5 bases). The V gene lost 7 bases and the J gene lost 8 bases, with 14 bases spanning the gap. The CDR3 spans 12 residues. CDR1 and CDR2 (germline): LNHDA, SQIVND (reference sequence). The CDR3 region has the DNA TGTGCCAGTAAAGCATCAGGGCACGGCTACACCTTC. Its protein product is CASKASGHGYTF.